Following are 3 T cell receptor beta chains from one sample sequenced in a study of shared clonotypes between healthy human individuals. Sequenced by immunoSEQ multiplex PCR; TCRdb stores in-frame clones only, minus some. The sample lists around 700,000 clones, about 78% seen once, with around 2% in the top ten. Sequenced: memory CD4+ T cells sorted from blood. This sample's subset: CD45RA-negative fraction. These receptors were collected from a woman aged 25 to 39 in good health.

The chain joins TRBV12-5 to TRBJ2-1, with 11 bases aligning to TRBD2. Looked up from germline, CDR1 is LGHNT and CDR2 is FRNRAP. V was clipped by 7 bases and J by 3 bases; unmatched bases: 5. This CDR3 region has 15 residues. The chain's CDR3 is CASALGTSGYNEQFF. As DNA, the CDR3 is TGTGCTAGTGCCCTCGGGACTAGCGGCTACAATGAGCAGTTCTTC.

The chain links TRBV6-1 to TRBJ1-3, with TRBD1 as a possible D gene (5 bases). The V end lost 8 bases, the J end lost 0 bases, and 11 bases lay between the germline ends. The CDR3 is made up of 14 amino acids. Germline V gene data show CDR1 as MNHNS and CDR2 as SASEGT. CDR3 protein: CASQTGYSGNTIYF. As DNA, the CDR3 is TGTGCCAGCCAAACAGGTTACTCTGGAAACACCATATATTTT.

Here the CDR3 reads CASSNDQTPNTGELFF. CDR3 sequence (DNA): TGTGCCAGCAGCAACGATCAGACTCCGAACACCGGGGAGCTGTTTTTT. J is TRBJ2-2 and V is TRBV7-3; no clear D. Germline CDR1 reads SGHTA; CDR2 reads FQGTGA. Trimming cost V 5 bases and J 0 bases, with 13 bases left between them. This CDR3 is 16 amino acids long.